These 16 T cell receptor beta chains came from one sample sequenced in a study of cytomegalovirus exposure and HLA in healthy donors. It was with 60 Vbeta and 13 Jbeta primers that the PCR ran. Libraries were prepared by immunoSEQ multiplex PCR; TCRdb keeps only in-frame clonotypes and omits some of them. The table records 120,000 or so clones, roughly 80% of them present only once. Sequencing input: PBMCs. The receptors originated from a man in his thirties or forties in good health and CMV-seropositive.

The CDR3 sequence is CASSVGLAGVETQYF. CDR3 in DNA: TGCGCCAGCAGCGTCGGACTAGCGGGAGTAGAGACCCAGTACTTC. The chain is built from TRBV5-1 and TRBJ2-5; 13 nucleotides agree with TRBD2. V shed 4 bases and J 4 bases; nucleotides not matched to a gene: 4. Looked up from germline, CDR1 is SGHRS and CDR2 is YFSETQ. The CDR3 runs to 15 residues.

The CDR3 protein is CASSWTGGSGEQYF. CDR3 nucleotide sequence: TGTGCCAGCAGTTGGACAGGGGGTTCGGGTGAGCAGTACTTC. The chain recombines TRBV27 with TRBJ2-7, with 10 nucleotides matching TRBD1. With 4 bases clipped from V and 7 bases from J, the junction kept 7 bases outside the gene matches. In germline, CDR1 is MNHEY, CDR2 SMNVEV (reference sequence). The CDR3 extends over 14 amino acids.

This sequence joins TRBV4-3 and TRBJ2-7, with 9 bases matching TRBD2. Germline CDR1 is LGHNA and CDR2 is YSLEER. This CDR3 region has 16 residues. Trimming removed 1 base from V and 5 bases from J; junction bases left unmatched: 9. The DNA for the CDR3 is TGCGCCAGCAGCCAAGGCAAGACTAGCGGTTTCCACGAGCAGTACTTC. Translating gives CASSQGKTSGFHEQYF.

The chain carries TRBV4-1 and TRBJ2-5; 10 positions match TRBD2. This CDR3 has 15 amino acids. Germline loops: CDR1 MGHRA, CDR2 YSYEKL. With 4 bases clipped from V and 1 base from J, the junction kept 3 bases outside the gene matches. CDR3: CASSRRTSGQETQYF. CDR3 coding DNA: TGCGCCAGCAGCCGGCGGACTAGCGGCCAAGAGACCCAGTACTTC.

This chain connects TRBV4-2 to TRBJ2-5; perhaps TRBD2 as D (6 bases). The V end was cut by 5 bases, the J end by 4 bases, with 20 bases between. The germline gives CDR1 LGHNA, CDR2 YNFKEQ. This CDR3 spans 16 amino acids. CDR3 amino acids: CASSDAGRSQGETQYF. The CDR3 DNA sequence: TGTGCCAGCAGCGACGCCGGGAGATCGCAGGGAGAGACCCAGTACTTC.

This clone came up a few times. The chain has TRBV9 and TRBJ2-3; weak D call: TRBD2 (5 bases). The CDR3 runs to 14 residues. Trimming left V 2 bases short and J 5 bases short, with 12 bases between. Germline CDR1 is SGDLS and CDR2 is YYNGEE. CDR3 in DNA: TGTGCCAGCAGCGTTGAGGGAGTTTTAGATACGCAGTATTTT. Its protein product is CASSVEGVLDTQYF.

The V gene is TRBV15, the J gene TRBJ2-7; D is perhaps TRBD1 (5 bases). CDR1 is LNHNV, CDR2 YYDKDF, per germline (reference sequence). Trimming stripped 3 bases from V and 6 bases from J, with 12 bases between. The CDR3 totals 13 residues. The CDR3 DNA is TGTGCCACCAGCAGGTCCTCCCAGGGCGAGCAGTACTTC. This codes for CATSRSSQGEQYF.

This chain joins TRBV29-1 and TRBJ2-3; 12 bases agree with TRBD2. CDR1 is SQVTM and CDR2 is ANQGSEA in the germline V gene. Trimming at V came to 6 bases and at J to 6 bases, leaving 4 bases not matched to a gene. The CDR3 covers 13 residues. The CDR3 DNA follows: TGCAGCGTGACTACTAGCGGGGGGGATACGCAGTATTTT. It translates to CSVTTSGGDTQYF.

The chain joins TRBV6-5 to TRBJ1-5; a possible D gene is TRBD1 (5 bases). Deletions cut 6 bases from V and 0 bases from J, with 12 bases between. This CDR3 region has 15 residues. Germline CDR1 is MNHEY and CDR2 is SVGAGI. CDR3 bases: TGTGCCAGCAGGCCAGCAGGGCCTAGCAATCAGCCCCAGCATTTT. Translated: CASRPAGPSNQPQHF.

This clone came up once. The chain has TRBV7-2 and TRBJ2-1, with 8 bases that match TRBD1. This CDR3 has 18 amino acids. The V segment lost 5 bases and the J segment 5 bases; nucleotides outside the gene matches: 17. Germline assignment: CDR1 SGHTA and CDR2 FQGNSA. The chain's CDR3 is CASSLRAGTGQLDNEQFF. In DNA, the CDR3 is TGTGCCAGCAGCCTTAGAGCAGGGACAGGTCAGCTGGACAATGAGCAGTTCTTC. The whole variable domain, filled in from reference TRBV7-2 and TRBJ2-1, reads GAGVSQSPSNKVTEKGKDVELRCDPISGHTALYWYRQSLGQGLEFLIYFQGNSAPDKSGLPSDRFSAERTGGSVSTLTIQRTQQEDSAVYLCASSLRAGTGQLDNEQFFGPGTRLTVL.

The chain is built from TRBV4-1 and TRBJ2-3; TRBD2 matches at 9 bases. Losses at the gene ends were 5 bases for V and 0 bases for J; bases not matched to a gene: 6. The CDR3 consists of 16 residues. Germline assignment: CDR1 MGHRA and CDR2 YSYEKL. Here the CDR3 DNA reads TGCGCCAGCAGCACCCTGACTAGCGGAAGCACAGATACGCAGTATTTT. Translating gives CASSTLTSGSTDTQYF.

A single count supports this clone. The chain recombines TRBV6-5 with TRBJ2-2, with D maybe TRBD1 (6 bases). The V and J ends lost 6 bases and 4 bases respectively, with 15 bases between them. The CDR3 spans 15 residues. Germline lookup yields CDR1 MNHEY and CDR2 SVGAGI. In DNA form, the CDR3 reads TGTGCCAGCAGGGCCTGGCAGGACAGCACCGGGGAGCTGTTTTTT. Amino acids: CASRAWQDSTGELFF.

In this sample, this clone turned up a few times. The chain joins TRBV6-5 to TRBJ2-7, with 10 bases that match TRBD1. V lost 6 bases and J lost 2; bases outside the gene matches: 7. Germline V gene data show CDR1 as MNHEY and CDR2 as SVGAGI. This CDR3 spans 15 amino acids. The CDR3 is CASRPGGTGAYEQYF. The CDR3 DNA reads TGTGCCAGCAGGCCCGGGGGGACAGGGGCCTACGAGCAGTACTTC.

The chain couples TRBV6-6 to TRBJ2-1; D is possibly TRBD2 (6 bases). Deletions cut 7 bases from V and 2 bases from J, with 15 bases between. Germline-derived CDR1 and CDR2 are MNHNY and SVGAGI (reference sequence). This CDR3 region has 15 residues. This chain's CDR3 is CASTDRLATYNEQFF. For the CDR3, the DNA is TGTGCCAGCACGGATAGGCTAGCGACCTACAATGAGCAGTTCTTC.

J is TRBJ1-2 and V is TRBV5-1; maybe TRBD1 (6 bases). This CDR3 spans 14 amino acids. Germline loops: CDR1 SGHRS, CDR2 YFSETQ. The V and J ends lost 0 bases and 8 bases respectively, with 14 bases between them. CDR3 sequence (DNA): TGCGCCAGCAGCTTGGATGGGGGCTTAGGAGGCTACACCTTC. Its protein is CASSLDGGLGGYTF.

V is TRBV7-3 and J is TRBJ2-1, with 8 nucleotides matching TRBD2. The trim removed 5 bases at V and 7 bases at J, leaving 1 base unmatched. Germline CDR1 SGHTA, CDR2 FQGTGA. The CDR3 consists of 12 residues. This chain's CDR3 is CASSSGSNEQFF. In nucleotides, the CDR3 is TGTGCCAGCAGCAGCGGGAGTAATGAGCAGTTCTTC. Drawing the rest from reference TRBV7-3 and TRBJ2-1, the complete variable domain is GAGVSQTPSNKVTEKGKYVELRCDPISGHTALYWYRQSLGQGPEFLIYFQGTGAADDSGLPNDRFFAVRPEGSVSTLKIQRTERGDSAVYLCASSSGSNEQFFGPGTRLTVL.